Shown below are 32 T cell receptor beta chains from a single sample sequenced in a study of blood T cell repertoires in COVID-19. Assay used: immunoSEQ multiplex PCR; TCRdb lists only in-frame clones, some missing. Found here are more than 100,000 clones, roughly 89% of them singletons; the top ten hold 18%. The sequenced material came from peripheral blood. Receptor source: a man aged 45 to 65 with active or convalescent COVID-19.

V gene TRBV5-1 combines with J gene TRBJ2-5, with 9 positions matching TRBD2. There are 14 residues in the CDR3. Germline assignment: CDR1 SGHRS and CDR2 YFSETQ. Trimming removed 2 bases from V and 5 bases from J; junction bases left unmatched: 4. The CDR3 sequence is CASSFGGGAETQYF. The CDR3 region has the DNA TGCGCCAGCAGCTTTGGCGGGGGGGCGGAGACCCAGTACTTC. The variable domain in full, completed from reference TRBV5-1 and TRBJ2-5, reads KAGVTQTPRYLIKTRGQQVTLSCSPISGHRSVSWYQQTPGQGLQFLFEYFSETQRNKGNFPGRFSGRQFSNSRSEMNVSTLELGDSALYLCASSFGGGAETQYFGPGTRLLVL.

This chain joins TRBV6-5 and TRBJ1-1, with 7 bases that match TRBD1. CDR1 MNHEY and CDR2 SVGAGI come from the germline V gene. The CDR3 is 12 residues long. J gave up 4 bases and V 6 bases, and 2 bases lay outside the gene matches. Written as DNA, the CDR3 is TGTGCCAGCAGGGACAGGTTCACTGAAGCTTTCTTT. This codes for CASRDRFTEAFF.

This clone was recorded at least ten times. The CDR3 DNA is TGTGCCAGCAGTGAAGCGACGGGGGAGTCACCCCTCCACTTT. Encoded protein: CASSEATGESPLHF. The rearrangement joins TRBV6-1 to TRBJ1-6; tentatively, D is TRBD1 (5 bases). Germline lookup yields CDR1 MNHNS and CDR2 SASEGT. V dropped 0 bases and J dropped 10 bases, with 10 bases sitting between them. The CDR3 contains 14 residues.

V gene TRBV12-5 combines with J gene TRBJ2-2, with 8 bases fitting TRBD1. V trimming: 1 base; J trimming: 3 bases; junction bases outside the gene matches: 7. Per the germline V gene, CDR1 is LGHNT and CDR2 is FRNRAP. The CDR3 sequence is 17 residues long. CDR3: CASGLGRGQEDTGELFF. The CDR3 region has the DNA TGTGCTAGTGGTTTGGGGCGGGGACAGGAGGACACCGGGGAGCTGTTTTTT. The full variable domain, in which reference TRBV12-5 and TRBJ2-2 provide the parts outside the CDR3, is DARVTQTPRHKVTEMGQEVTMRCQPILGHNTVFWYRQTMMQGLELLAYFRNRAPLDDSGMPKDRFSAEMPDATLATLKIQPSEPRDSAVYFCASGLGRGQEDTGELFFGEGSRLTVL.

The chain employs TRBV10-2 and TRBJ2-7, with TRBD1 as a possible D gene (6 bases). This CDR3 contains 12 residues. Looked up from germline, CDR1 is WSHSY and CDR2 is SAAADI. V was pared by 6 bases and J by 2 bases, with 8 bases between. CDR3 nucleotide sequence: TGCGCCAGCAGGGACAGCACCTACGAGCAGTACTTC. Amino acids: CASRDSTYEQYF.

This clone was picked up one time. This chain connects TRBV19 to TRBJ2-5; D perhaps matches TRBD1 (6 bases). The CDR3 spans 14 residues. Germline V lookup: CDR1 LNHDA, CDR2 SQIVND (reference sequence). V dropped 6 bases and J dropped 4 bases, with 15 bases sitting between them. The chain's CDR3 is CASSQGGRSETQYF. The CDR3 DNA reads TGTGCCAGTAGCCAAGGGGGTCGTTCAGAGACCCAGTACTTC.

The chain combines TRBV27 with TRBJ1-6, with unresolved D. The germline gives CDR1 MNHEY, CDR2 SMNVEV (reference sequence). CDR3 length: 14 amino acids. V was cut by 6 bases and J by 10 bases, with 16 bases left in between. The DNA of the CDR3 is TGTGCCAGCAGGCGGGGAGAAGGAGGATCACCCCTCCACTTT. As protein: CASRRGEGGSPLHF.

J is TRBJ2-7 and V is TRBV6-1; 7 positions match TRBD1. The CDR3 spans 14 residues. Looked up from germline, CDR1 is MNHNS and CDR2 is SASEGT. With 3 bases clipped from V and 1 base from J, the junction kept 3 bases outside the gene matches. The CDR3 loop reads CASSDRQGSYEQYF. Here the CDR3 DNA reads TGTGCCAGCAGTGATAGACAGGGTTCCTACGAGCAGTACTTC.

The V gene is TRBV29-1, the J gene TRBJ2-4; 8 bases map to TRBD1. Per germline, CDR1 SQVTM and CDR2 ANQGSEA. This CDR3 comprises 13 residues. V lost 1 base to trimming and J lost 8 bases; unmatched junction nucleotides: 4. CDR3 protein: CSVEGTGWDIQYF. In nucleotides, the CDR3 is TGCAGCGTTGAAGGGACAGGGTGGGACATTCAGTACTTC.

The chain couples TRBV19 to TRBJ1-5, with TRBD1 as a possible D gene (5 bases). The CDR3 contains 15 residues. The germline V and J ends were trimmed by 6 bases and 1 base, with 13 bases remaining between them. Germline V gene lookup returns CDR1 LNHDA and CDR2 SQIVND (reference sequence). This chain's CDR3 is CASRSGGGSNQPQHF. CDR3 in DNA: TGTGCCAGTAGGAGCGGGGGGGGGAGCAATCAGCCCCAGCATTTT.

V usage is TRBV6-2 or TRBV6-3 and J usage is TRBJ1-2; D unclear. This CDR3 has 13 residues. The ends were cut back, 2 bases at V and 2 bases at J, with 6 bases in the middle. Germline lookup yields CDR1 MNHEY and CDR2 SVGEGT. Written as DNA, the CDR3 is TGTGCCAGCAGTTACGGGAGAAACTATGGCTACACCTTC. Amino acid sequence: CASSYGRNYGYTF.

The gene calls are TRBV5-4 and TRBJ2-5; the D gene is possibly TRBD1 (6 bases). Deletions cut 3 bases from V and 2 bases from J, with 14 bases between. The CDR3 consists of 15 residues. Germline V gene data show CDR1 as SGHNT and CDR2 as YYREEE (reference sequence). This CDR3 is CASSSQGWDQETQYF. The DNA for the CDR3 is TGTGCCAGCAGCTCCCAGGGGTGGGATCAAGAGACCCAGTACTTC. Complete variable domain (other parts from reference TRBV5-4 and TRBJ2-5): ETGVTQSPTHLIKTRGQQVTLRCSSQSGHNTVSWYQQALGQGPQFIFQYYREEENGRGNFPPRFSGLQFPNYSSELNVNALELDDSALYLCASSSQGWDQETQYFGPGTRLLVL.

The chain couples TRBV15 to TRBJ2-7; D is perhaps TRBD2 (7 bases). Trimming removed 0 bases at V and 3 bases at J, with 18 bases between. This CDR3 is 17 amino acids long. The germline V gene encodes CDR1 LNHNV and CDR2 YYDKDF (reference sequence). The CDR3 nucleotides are TGTGCCACCAGCAGAGATCTTGTTCGGGGGGACAACTACGAGCAGTACTTC. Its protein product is CATSRDLVRGDNYEQYF.

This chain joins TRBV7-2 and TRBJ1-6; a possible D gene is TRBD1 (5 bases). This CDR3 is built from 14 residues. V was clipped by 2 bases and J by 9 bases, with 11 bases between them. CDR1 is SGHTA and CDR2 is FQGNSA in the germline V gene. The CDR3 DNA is TGTGCCAGCAGCTTACAGGGTCGAATTTCACCCCTCCACTTT. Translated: CASSLQGRISPLHF. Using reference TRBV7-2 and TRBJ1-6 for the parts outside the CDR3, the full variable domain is GAGVSQSPSNKVTEKGKDVELRCDPISGHTALYWYRQSLGQGLEFLIYFQGNSAPDKSGLPSDRFSAERTGGSVSTLTIQRTQQEDSAVYLCASSLQGRISPLHFGNGTRLTVT.

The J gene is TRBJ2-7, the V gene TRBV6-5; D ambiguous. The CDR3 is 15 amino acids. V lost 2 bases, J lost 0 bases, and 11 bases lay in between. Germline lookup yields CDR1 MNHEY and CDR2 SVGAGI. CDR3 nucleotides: TGTGCCAGCAGTTACGGAGACGGATTCTCCTACGAGCAGTACTTC. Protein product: CASSYGDGFSYEQYF.

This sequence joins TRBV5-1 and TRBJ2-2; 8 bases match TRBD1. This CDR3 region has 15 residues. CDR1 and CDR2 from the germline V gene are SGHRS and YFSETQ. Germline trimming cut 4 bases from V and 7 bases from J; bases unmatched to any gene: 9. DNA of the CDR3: TGCGCCAGCAGCGCCCAGGGGGCTTCGGGCGGGGAGCTGTTTTTT. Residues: CASSAQGASGGELFF.

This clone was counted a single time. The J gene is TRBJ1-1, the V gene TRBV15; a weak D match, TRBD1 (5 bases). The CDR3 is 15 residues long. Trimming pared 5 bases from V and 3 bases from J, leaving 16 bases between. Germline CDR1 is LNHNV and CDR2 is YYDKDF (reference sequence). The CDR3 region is CATSLTLGGDTEAFF. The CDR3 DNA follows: TGTGCCACCAGCCTGACTCTGGGGGGGGACACTGAAGCTTTCTTT.

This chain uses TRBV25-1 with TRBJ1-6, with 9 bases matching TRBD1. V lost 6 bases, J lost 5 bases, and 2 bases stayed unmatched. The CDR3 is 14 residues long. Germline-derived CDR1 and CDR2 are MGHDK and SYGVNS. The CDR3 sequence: CASSGQGNNSPLHF. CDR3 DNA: TGTGCCAGCAGCGGACAGGGGAATAATTCACCCCTCCACTTT.

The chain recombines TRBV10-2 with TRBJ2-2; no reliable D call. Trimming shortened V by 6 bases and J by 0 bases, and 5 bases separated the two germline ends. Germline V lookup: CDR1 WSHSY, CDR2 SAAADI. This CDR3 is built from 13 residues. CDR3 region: CASSVSNTGELFF. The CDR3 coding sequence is TGCGCCAGCAGCGTATCGAACACCGGGGAGCTGTTTTTT.

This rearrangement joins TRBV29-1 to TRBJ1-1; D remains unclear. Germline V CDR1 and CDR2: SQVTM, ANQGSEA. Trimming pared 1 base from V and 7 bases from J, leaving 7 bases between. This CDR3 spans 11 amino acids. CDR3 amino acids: CSVEALGEAFF. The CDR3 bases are TGCAGCGTTGAAGCTCTCGGTGAAGCTTTCTTT.

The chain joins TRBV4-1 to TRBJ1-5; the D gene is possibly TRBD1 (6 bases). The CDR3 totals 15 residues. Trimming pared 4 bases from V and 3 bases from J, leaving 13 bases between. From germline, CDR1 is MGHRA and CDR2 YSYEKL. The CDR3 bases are TGCGCCAGCAGCCTCCGGGACACGAACAATCAGCCCCAGCATTTT. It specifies CASSLRDTNNQPQHF.

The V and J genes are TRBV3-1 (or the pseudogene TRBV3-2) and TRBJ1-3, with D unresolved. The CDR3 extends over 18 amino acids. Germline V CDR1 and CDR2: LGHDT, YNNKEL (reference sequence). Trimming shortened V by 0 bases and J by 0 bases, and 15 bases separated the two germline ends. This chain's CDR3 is CASSQESKRLISGNTIYF. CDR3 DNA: TGTGCCAGCAGCCAAGAGTCTAAGAGATTAATCTCTGGAAACACCATATATTTT.

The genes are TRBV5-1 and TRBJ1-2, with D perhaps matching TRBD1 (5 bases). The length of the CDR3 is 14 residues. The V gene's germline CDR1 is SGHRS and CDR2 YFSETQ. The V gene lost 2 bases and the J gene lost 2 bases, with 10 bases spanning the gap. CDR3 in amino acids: CASSLSTVNYGYTF. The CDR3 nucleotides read TGCGCCAGCAGCTTATCGACAGTAAACTATGGCTACACCTTC.

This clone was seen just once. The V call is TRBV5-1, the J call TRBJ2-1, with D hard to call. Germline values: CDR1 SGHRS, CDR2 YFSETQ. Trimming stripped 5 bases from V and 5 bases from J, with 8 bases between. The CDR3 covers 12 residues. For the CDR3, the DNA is TGCGCCAGCAGTATCAGGAACAATGAGCAGTTCTTC. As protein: CASSIRNNEQFF.

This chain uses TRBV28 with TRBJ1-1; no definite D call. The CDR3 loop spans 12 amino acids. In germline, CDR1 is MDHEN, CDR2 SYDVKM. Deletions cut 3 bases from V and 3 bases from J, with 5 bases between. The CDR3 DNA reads TGTGCCAGCAGTTTGCTAGACACTGAAGCTTTCTTT. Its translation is CASSLLDTEAFF.

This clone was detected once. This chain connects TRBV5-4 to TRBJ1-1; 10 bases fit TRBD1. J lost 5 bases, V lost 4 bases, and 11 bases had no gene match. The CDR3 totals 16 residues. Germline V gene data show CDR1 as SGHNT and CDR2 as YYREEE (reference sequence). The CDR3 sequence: CASSLWTGGDQTEAFF. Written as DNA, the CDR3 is TGTGCCAGCAGCCTCTGGACAGGGGGAGATCAGACTGAAGCTTTCTTT.

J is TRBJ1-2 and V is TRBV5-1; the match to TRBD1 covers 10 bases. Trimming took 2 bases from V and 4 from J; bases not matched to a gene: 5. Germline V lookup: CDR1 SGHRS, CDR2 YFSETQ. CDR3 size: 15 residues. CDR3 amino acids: CASSFSTGGSYGYTF. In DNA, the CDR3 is TGCGCCAGCAGCTTTTCGACAGGGGGCAGCTATGGCTACACCTTC.

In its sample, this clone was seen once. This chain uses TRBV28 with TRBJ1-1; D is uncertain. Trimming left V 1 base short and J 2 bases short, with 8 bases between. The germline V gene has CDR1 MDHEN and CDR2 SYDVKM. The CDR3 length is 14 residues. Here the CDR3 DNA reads TGTGCCAGCAGTTTATCGGGGTTCAACACTGAAGCTTTCTTT. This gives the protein CASSLSGFNTEAFF.

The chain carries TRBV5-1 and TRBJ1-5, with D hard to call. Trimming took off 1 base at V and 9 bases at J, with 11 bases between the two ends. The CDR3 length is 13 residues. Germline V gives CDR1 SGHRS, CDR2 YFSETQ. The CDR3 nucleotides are TGCGCCAGCAGCTTGTCGGCGGTCCGGCCCCAGCATTTT. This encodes CASSLSAVRPQHF.

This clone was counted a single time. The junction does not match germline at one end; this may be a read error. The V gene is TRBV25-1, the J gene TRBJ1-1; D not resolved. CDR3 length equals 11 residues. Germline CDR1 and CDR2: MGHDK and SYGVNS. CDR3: CASRENAEAFF. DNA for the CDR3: TGTGCCAGCAGAGAGAACGCTGAAGCTTTCTTT. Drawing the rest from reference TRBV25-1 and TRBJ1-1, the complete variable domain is EADIYQTPRYLVIGTGKKITLECSQTMGHDKMYWYQQDPGMELHLIHYSYGVNSTEKGDLSSESTVSRIRTEHFPLTLESARPSHTSQYLCASRENAEAFFGQGTRLTVV.

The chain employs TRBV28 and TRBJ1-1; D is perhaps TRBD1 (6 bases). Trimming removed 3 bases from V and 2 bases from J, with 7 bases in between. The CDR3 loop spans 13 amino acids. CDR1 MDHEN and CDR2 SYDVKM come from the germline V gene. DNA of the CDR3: TGTGCCAGCAGTTTCAGGGGAAACACTGAAGCTTTCTTT. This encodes CASSFRGNTEAFF.

The CDR3 here is CASSPDPGQGWETEAFF. CDR3 coding DNA: TGTGCCAGCAGCCCTGATCCGGGACAGGGATGGGAGACTGAAGCTTTCTTT. J is TRBJ1-1 and V is TRBV5-6; 9 bases agree with TRBD1. Germline CDR1 is SGHDT and CDR2 is YYEEEE. This CDR3 spans 17 amino acids. The ends lost 4 bases at V and 5 bases at J; junction bases unmatched: 15.